This entry lists 23 T cell receptor beta chains sequenced from one sample in a study of early stage breast cancer tumors. Some clones are missing from TCRdb's copy, which holds only in-frame ones; the method was immunoSEQ multiplex PCR. The sample carries over 25,000 clones, around 53% recorded once. The sample consisted of breast tumor tissue. These receptors were collected from a person between 45 and 65 years old with breast cancer.

The chain recombines TRBV29-1 with TRBJ1-1, with 7 bases fitting TRBD1. The CDR3 spans 13 residues. Losses at the gene ends were 5 bases for V and 7 bases for J; bases not matched to a gene: 10. The V gene's germline CDR1 is SQVTM and CDR2 ANQGSEA. The CDR3: CSVLGPGQVEAFF. The CDR3 DNA sequence: TGCAGCGTTCTAGGGCCAGGACAGGTTGAAGCTTTCTTT.

The rearrangement joins TRBV7-6 to TRBJ2-3; possibly TRBD2 for D (5 bases). This CDR3 spans 15 amino acids. Germline lookup yields CDR1 SGHVS and CDR2 FNYEAQ. Deletions cut 5 bases from V and 6 bases from J, with 18 bases between. CDR3 sequence reads: CASSPDLDLGDTQYF. The CDR3 DNA reads as TGTGCCAGCAGCCCCGACTTGGACTTGGGGGATACGCAGTATTTT.

In this sample, this clone turned up once. The chain couples TRBV5-1 to TRBJ1-2; D may be TRBD1 (6 bases). CDR3 length equals 15 residues. V lost 5 bases, J lost 3 bases, and 17 bases lay in between. Looked up from germline, CDR1 is SGHRS and CDR2 is YFSETQ. CDR3 DNA: TGCGCCAGCAGTCGAACCTCGACAGGAGACTATGGCTACACCTTC. Encoded protein: CASSRTSTGDYGYTF.

The sample holds a few counts of this clone. The chain carries TRBV5-5 and TRBJ2-1; D unclear. The germline V and J ends were trimmed by 2 bases and 8 bases, with 8 bases remaining between them. Germline values: CDR1 SGHKS, CDR2 YYEKEE (reference sequence). The CDR3 sequence is 12 residues long. The chain's CDR3 is CASSFELHEQFF. DNA for the CDR3: TGTGCCAGCAGCTTCGAGCTGCATGAGCAGTTCTTC.

V usage is TRBV10-3 and J usage is TRBJ1-5; D is undetermined. CDR1 and CDR2 (germline): ENHRY, SYGVKD. The ends were cut back, 0 bases at V and 8 bases at J, with 8 bases in the middle. The CDR3 consists of 13 residues. CDR3 coding DNA: TGTGCCATCAGTGAGTCGCCGATCGAGCCCCAGCATTTT. This codes for CAISESPIEPQHF.

This rearrangement joins TRBV28 to TRBJ1-5; no clear D gene. CDR1 is MDHEN, CDR2 SYDVKM, per germline. This CDR3 region has 12 residues. The V and J ends lost 4 bases and 5 bases respectively, with 6 bases between them. The CDR3 protein is CASSSLDQPQHF. CDR3 DNA: TGTGCCAGCAGTTCTCTGGATCAGCCCCAGCATTTT.

This clone has a single count. This chain joins TRBV19 and TRBJ1-2, with D perhaps TRBD1 (5 bases). The CDR3 is 15 amino acids. Germline V gene sequence: CDR1 LNHDA, CDR2 SQIVND (reference sequence). V gave up 3 bases and J gave up 0 bases, with 11 bases separating them. CDR3 bases: TGTGCCAGTAGTATTGATCGGGACTCTAACTATGGCTACACCTTC. Amino acid sequence: CASSIDRDSNYGYTF.

This clone was seen only a few times. The rearrangement uses TRBV6-6 and TRBJ1-1; the D gene is possibly TRBD1 (6 bases). Germline CDR1 MNHNY, CDR2 SVGAGI (reference sequence). The length of the CDR3 is 13 residues. V dropped 2 bases and J dropped 4 bases, with 8 bases sitting between them. CDR3: CASSYGGGTEAFF. The CDR3 coding sequence is TGTGCCAGCAGTTACGGGGGCGGCACTGAAGCTTTCTTT.

The CDR3 sequence: CASSEAPNTGELFF. For the CDR3, the DNA is TGTGCCAGCAGTGAAGCTCCGAACACCGGGGAGCTGTTTTTT. The V and J genes are TRBV6-1 and TRBJ2-2; unclear D gene. The CDR3 loop spans 14 amino acids. Trimming pared 0 bases from V and 0 bases from J, leaving 2 bases between. Germline-derived CDR1 and CDR2 are MNHNS and SASEGT.

The V and J genes are TRBV7-2 and TRBJ1-2; no reliable D call. The V and J ends lost 1 base and 4 bases respectively, with 10 bases between them. CDR3 size: 14 residues. Germline V gives CDR1 SGHTA, CDR2 FQGNSA. The CDR3 is CASSLESRSYGYTF. CDR3 coding DNA: TGTGCCAGCAGCTTAGAGAGCCGGAGCTATGGCTACACCTTC.

This clone was seen at least ten times. The V call is TRBV5-6, the J call TRBJ2-5; D is perhaps TRBD1 or TRBD2 (5 bases each). This CDR3 region has 13 residues. Looked up from germline, CDR1 is SGHDT and CDR2 is YYEEEE. The V end was cut by 4 bases, the J end by 5 bases, with 12 bases between. The DNA for the CDR3 is TGTGCCAGCAGCCTGGGTGGGACGGAGACCCAGTACTTC. Its protein is CASSLGGTETQYF.

This sequence joins TRBV30 and TRBJ1-1; no clear D. V lost 3 bases, J lost 6 bases, and 8 bases lay in between. CDR3 size: 11 residues. CDR1 and CDR2 from the germline V gene are GTSNPN and SVGIG (reference sequence). The CDR3 here is CAWSPKAEAFF. The CDR3 DNA reads TGTGCCTGGAGCCCTAAGGCTGAAGCTTTCTTT.

This clone has just a few counts. The V gene is TRBV9, the J gene TRBJ2-3; TRBD2 aligns across 10 bases. CDR1 and CDR2 (germline): SGDLS, YYNGEE. The V segment lost 6 bases and the J segment 0 bases; nucleotides outside the gene matches: 7. The CDR3 loop spans 16 amino acids. The CDR3 is CASTPSGSVSTDTQYF. The DNA of the CDR3 is TGTGCCAGCACCCCTAGCGGGAGTGTTAGCACAGATACGCAGTATTTT.

The genes are TRBV19 and TRBJ1-2, with TRBD1 as a possible D gene (6 bases). The length of the CDR3 is 15 residues. Trimming stripped 5 bases from V and 0 bases from J, with 13 bases between. Germline V gene lookup returns CDR1 LNHDA and CDR2 SQIVND (reference sequence). CDR3 bases: TGTGCCAGTAGTCCCTCGGGGGGCTCTAACTATGGCTACACCTTC. It translates to CASSPSGGSNYGYTF.

This chain connects TRBV30 to TRBJ2-7, with no clear D. CDR3 size: 14 residues. The germline V gene encodes CDR1 GTSNPN and CDR2 SVGIG (reference sequence). V lost 2 bases to trimming and J lost 4 bases, with 15 bases between them. CDR3 sequence: CAWSSPPRSYEQYF. The DNA of the CDR3 is TGTGCCTGGAGTTCCCCCCCCAGGTCGTACGAGCAGTACTTC.

Only one count was recorded for this clone. The rearrangement joins TRBV4-1 to TRBJ2-1; maybe TRBD1 (5 bases). Per germline, CDR1 MGHRA and CDR2 YSYEKL. V lost 6 bases, J lost 6 bases, and 21 bases lay in between. CDR3 length equals 16 residues. The CDR3 here is CASSFDSPPRINEQFF. CDR3 nucleotides: TGCGCCAGCAGTTTTGACAGTCCGCCGAGGATCAATGAGCAGTTCTTC.

V is TRBV10-3 and J is TRBJ2-3, with 7 bases matching TRBD2. Germline V gives CDR1 ENHRY, CDR2 SYGVKD. The CDR3 length is 15 residues. V lost 5 bases, J lost 2 bases, and 7 bases stayed unmatched. The CDR3 region has the DNA TGTGCCATCAGTCCAAGCGGGGCCGCCACAGATACGCAGTATTTT. It specifies CAISPSGAATDTQYF.

V gene TRBV5-4 combines with J gene TRBJ2-7; tentatively, D is TRBD1 (5 bases). CDR1 is SGHNT, CDR2 YYREEE, per germline (reference sequence). The V end was cut by 2 bases, the J end by 2 bases, with 11 bases between. This CDR3 is 14 amino acids long. CDR3 protein: CASSFWAGTYEQYF. The CDR3 nucleotides are TGTGCCAGCAGCTTTTGGGCAGGGACCTACGAGCAGTACTTC.

The chain combines TRBV18 with TRBJ1-2; TRBD1 matches 10 bases. The CDR3 is 17 amino acids. Trimming removed 6 bases from V and 2 bases from J; junction bases left unmatched: 12. Germline assignment: CDR1 KGHSH and CDR2 LQKENI. CDR3 sequence reads: CASSPGGQGKPNYGYTF. CDR3 DNA sequence: TGTGCCAGCTCTCCGGGGGGACAGGGGAAGCCGAACTATGGCTACACCTTC.

The chain couples TRBV4-1 to TRBJ1-3; D not resolved. Germline V CDR1 and CDR2: MGHRA, YSYEKL. The CDR3 runs to 16 residues. V lost 0 bases to trimming and J lost 4 bases, with 13 bases between them. The CDR3 DNA reads as TGCGCCAGCAGCCAAGAAGGAACGCAGGTGGGAAACACCATATATTTT. Protein product: CASSQEGTQVGNTIYF.

This rearrangement joins TRBV5-8 to TRBJ1-1; 8 bases line up with TRBD1. Losses at the gene ends were 5 bases for V and 3 bases for J; bases not matched to a gene: 9. Looked up from germline, CDR1 is SGHTS and CDR2 is YDEGEE. The CDR3 consists of 15 residues. CDR3 loop: CASRYRDRTDTEAFF. CDR3 bases: TGTGCCAGCAGATATCGGGACAGGACGGACACTGAAGCTTTCTTT.

The J gene is TRBJ1-3, the V gene TRBV6-1; the D gene is possibly TRBD1 (6 bases). Germline V gene sequence: CDR1 MNHNS, CDR2 SASEGT. The CDR3 runs to 16 residues. V shed 1 base and J shed 3 bases, with 13 bases lying between them. The chain's CDR3 is CASSEGRGALGNTIYF. The CDR3, as DNA: TGTGCCAGCAGTGAAGGGCGGGGGGCGCTTGGAAACACCATATATTTT.

Only a few counts were recorded for this clone. V and J are TRBV5-6 and TRBJ1-3; D might be TRBD1 (6 bases). The CDR3 loop spans 13 amino acids. Germline loops: CDR1 SGHDT, CDR2 YYEEEE. V was pared by 7 bases and J by 5 bases, with 13 bases between. The CDR3 DNA sequence: TGTGCCAGCTCCAACAGGGATCGAAACACCATATATTTT. Its protein is CASSNRDRNTIYF.